This TCR beta chain came from a study of early T cells in non-severe SARS-CoV-2 infection. TCRdb reprocessed the 5' RACE reads with MiXCR, giving one entry per CDR3 protein. The table has tens of thousands of distinct CDR3 sequences, about 4.9% seen once. This clonotype has ten or more counts. The length of the CDR3 is 16 residues. Germline assignment: CDR1 SGHDN and CDR2 FVKESK. The V end was cut by 3 bases, the J end by 0 bases, with 14 bases between. The receptor comes from an adult who was a healthcare worker with PCR-confirmed SARS-CoV-2 infection or an uninfected control (not recorded which). Sequenced sample: whole blood. This chain connects TRBV14 to TRBJ1-2; perhaps TRBD1 as D (6 bases). The CDR3 DNA reads as TGTGCCAGCAGCCAGGGTTGGACAGACTCTAACTATGGCTACACCTTC. Its translation is CASSQGWTDSNYGYTF.